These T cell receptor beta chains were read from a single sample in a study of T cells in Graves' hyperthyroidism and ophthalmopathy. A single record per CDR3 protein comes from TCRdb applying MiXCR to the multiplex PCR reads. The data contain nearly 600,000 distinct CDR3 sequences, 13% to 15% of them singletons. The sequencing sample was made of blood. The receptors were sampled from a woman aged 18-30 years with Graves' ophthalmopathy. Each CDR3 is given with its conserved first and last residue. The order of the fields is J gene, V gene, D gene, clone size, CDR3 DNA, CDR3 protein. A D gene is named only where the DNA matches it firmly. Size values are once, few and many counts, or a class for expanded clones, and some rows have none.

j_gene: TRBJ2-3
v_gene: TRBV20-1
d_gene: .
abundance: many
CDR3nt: TGCAGTGCTAGAGATCCGGGGGAGGATTTGACAGATACGCAGTATTTT
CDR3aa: CSARDPGEDLTDTQYF

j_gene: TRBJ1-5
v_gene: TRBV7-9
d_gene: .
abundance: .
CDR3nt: TGTGCCAGCAGCTTATCAGGGGTCCACAATCAGCCCCAGCATTTT
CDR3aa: CASSLSGVHNQPQHF

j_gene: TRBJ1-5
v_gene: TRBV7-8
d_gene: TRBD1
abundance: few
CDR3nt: TGTGCCAGCAGCAGGTCAGGGGGCTACAATCAGCCCCAGCATTTT
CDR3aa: CASSRSGGYNQPQHF

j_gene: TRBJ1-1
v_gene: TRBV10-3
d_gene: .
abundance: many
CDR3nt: TGTGCCATCAGTGAGACGGGAATGGTAGCTTTCTTT
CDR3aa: CAISETGMVAFF

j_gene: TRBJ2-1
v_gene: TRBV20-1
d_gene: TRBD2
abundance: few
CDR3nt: TGCAGTGCCAAACTAGCGGGAGGGAATGAGCAGTTCTTC
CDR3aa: CSAKLAGGNEQFF

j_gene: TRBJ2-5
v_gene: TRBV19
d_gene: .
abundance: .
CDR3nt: TGTGCCAGTAGTGAGGCCGGGACACACCAAGAGACCCAGTACTTC
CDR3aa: CASSEAGTHQETQYF

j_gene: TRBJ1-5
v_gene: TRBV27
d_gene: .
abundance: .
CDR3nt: TGTGCCAGCGGCCCTATTGGAGGGGATCAGCCCCGGCATTTT
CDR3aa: CASGPIGGDQPRHF

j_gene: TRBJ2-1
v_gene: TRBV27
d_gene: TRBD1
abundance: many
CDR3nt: TGTGCCACCCAGGGGGCCTCCTACAATGAGCAGTTCTTC
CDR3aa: CATQGASYNEQFF

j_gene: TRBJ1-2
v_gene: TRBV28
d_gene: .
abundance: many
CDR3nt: TGTGCCAGCAGCCTGGGATCGAGGGCACTAACATATGGCTACACCTTC
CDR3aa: CASSLGSRALTYGYTF

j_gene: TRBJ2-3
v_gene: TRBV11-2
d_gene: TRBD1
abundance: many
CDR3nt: TGTGCCAGCAGCTTAGACAGGGGGCCCACAGATACGCAGTATTTT
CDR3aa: CASSLDRGPTDTQYF

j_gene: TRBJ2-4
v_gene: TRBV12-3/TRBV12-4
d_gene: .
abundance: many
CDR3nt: TGTGCCAGCAGTGACTCCACCAACATTCAGTACTTC
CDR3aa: CASSDSTNIQYF

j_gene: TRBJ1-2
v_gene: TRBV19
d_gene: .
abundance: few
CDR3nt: TGTGCCAGTACCCCCAACCGGGGGGAGGGCCCATATGGCTACACCTTC
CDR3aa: CASTPNRGEGPYGYTF

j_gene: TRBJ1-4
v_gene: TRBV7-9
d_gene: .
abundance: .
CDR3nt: TGTGCCAGCAGCTTAGGCAACGGCTGGGGTGAAAAACTGTTTTTT
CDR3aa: CASSLGNGWGEKLFF

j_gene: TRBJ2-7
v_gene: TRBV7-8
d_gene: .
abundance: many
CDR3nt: TGTGCCAGCAGCTTAGCCGCCCTAGTAGACACCTACGAGCAGTACTTC
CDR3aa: CASSLAALVDTYEQYF

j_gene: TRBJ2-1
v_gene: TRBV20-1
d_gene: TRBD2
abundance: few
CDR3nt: TGCAGTGCTAGAGACCGAGCGGGATACTACAATGAGCAGTTCTTC
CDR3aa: CSARDRAGYYNEQFF

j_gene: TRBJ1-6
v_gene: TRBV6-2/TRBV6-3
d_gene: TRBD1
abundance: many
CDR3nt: TGTGCCAGCAGTGGAGCCGGGACAGGGTGGAATTCACCCCTCCACTTT
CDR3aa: CASSGAGTGWNSPLHF